This T cell receptor (beta chain) emerged from a study of early T cells in non-severe SARS-CoV-2 infection. The wider study: Bulk RNA from unsorted whole blood was sequenced; chains were unpaired. Study-wide findings and caveats: Sequences matched to VDJdb favored anti-spike CD8 responses, while private and CD4 specificities were missed.

This clonotype has a count of ten or more. Its specificity is unknown. V was shortened by 5 bases and J by 0 bases, with 22 bases between the two germline ends. The CDR3 runs 19 residues. Germline V gives CDR1 SGHVS, CDR2 FNYEAQ. Attachment of unique molecular identifiers was made to individual cDNA molecules. TCRdb independently ran MiXCR on the 5' RACE reads; one entry per CDR3 protein. The sample has around 63,000 distinct CDR3 sequences, 9% to 10% seen once; the top ten hold 15% to 19%. The source was whole blood, collected at baseline. The sequence came from an adult who was a healthcare worker with PCR-confirmed SARS-CoV-2 infection or an uninfected control (not recorded which). V usage is TRBV7-6 and J usage is TRBJ2-2, with a weak D call TRBD1 (5 bases). CDR3 bases: TGTGCCAGCAGCCGCTCTCTAGTTATGACAGTCACGAACACCGGGGAGCTGTTTTTT. It specifies CASSRSLVMTVTNTGELFF.